This T cell receptor (beta chain) was found in a study of PD-1 blockade in classical Hodgkin lymphoma (dated by TCRdb to the early 2020s). In terms of the full investigation: Nivolumab dosing was 3 mg/kg intravenously every 2 weeks, continuing until either disease progression or unacceptable toxicity. A peripheral blood immune signature of response to PD-1 blockade in classical Hodgkin lymphoma was defined using TCR beta sequencing and CyTOF. What the study reported, not specific to this receptor: The study covered only a single clinical trial cohort, and the causes of the repertoire differences, possibly disease activity or prior therapy, were still not defined. Diversity was lower in patients who began nivolumab less than 1 year after ASCT, so these patients were left out of later analyses to avoid confounding by immune reconstitution. Baseline TCR diversity was reported to be lower in newly diagnosed patients than in healthy donors, and even lower in relapsed/refractory patients. By C4D1, a significant rise was seen in CD4+ TCR diversity but not in CD8+ TCR diversity (p=0.0027 vs p=0.16), and the rise was most apparent among complete responders (p=0.02). Trial patients with a complete response had baseline diversity similar to that of newly diagnosed patients, while partial responders and progressors had significantly lower diversity.

As concerns this clone: Its antigen specificity is not known. There are no base qualities to consult, and no much larger clone falls within one base.

The Qiagen DNeasy kit was used to extract genomic DNA from unsorted PBMCs and from the negatively selected CD4+ and CD8+ fractions. Amplification of TCR beta CDR3 regions was done by immunoSEQ multiplex PCR with primers that anneal to V and J segments. A synthetic immune receptor repertoire was used to minimize amplification bias, and remaining bias was computationally removed after sequencing. From the authors' description of their analysis: Repertoire diversity was quantified as the Shannon entropy index using custom Python scripts. Unsorted, CD4+ and CD8+ repertoires were analyzed separately, except for combined analyses in which CD4+ and CD8+ sequences were merged in silico. Clonal expansion was defined as at least a 2-fold frequency increase after treatment relative to C1D1, with a pseudocount of 0.5 for undetected baseline clones. Singleton clones were defined as clones with 0 or 1 copy at C1D1, and non-singleton clones were defined as clones with 2 or more copies. By matching protein sequences in sorted samples from the same patient, clones expanded in unsorted samples were annotated as CD4+, CD8+ or unknown. Wilcoxon tests were applied to paired samples to test diversity changes from C1D1 to C4D1. Held by TCRdb, this immuneACCESS table contains in-frame sequences only and omits some clones. Under half of the omission traces to an unresolved V gene where checked; the cause of the rest is unknown. That table is the source of V, J and clone size, and D and trimming were worked out from the DNA. This sample is represented by approximately 22,000 clones; around 69% of them were singletons. The ten most abundant clones make up around a quarter of the sample.

The sample's time point label, decoded: cycle 2 day 1 (C2D1) of nivolumab. Relapse after autologous stem cell transplantation had occurred in all trial patients, and cohorts A, B and C were distinguished by prior brentuximab vedotin exposure. The trial cohort was composed of 56 patients with relapsed/refractory classical Hodgkin lymphoma, for whom complete response, partial response or progressive disease was recorded as best overall response. Trial patients were treated with single-agent nivolumab in the multi-cohort phase II CheckMate 205 trial. An independent review committee assessed best overall response by applying the 2007 International Working Group response criteria. Trial PBMCs were collected just before the start of nivolumab (C1D1) and during therapy at cycle 2 day 1 and cycle 4 day 1. Peripheral blood was collected in 8 mL Vacutainer Cell Preparation Tubes, from which PBMCs were isolated by centrifugation and then cryopreserved.

The CDR3 sequence holds 13 residues, the cysteine and phenylalanine included. Only the CDR3 portion is preserved as DNA: 39 bases, with reading frame beginning at the first base. From V the trimming removes 3 bases and from J it removes 6 bases, while the gene matches leave 2 bases of the junction unaccounted for. Reading the germline V gene gives CDR1 MDHEN and CDR2 SYDVKM. The TCR was taken from a human donor with classical Hodgkin lymphoma. The receptor chain draws on TRBV28 and TRBJ1-2, with 9 central nucleotides matching TRBD1. Sequenced material: peripheral blood mononuclear cells (PBMCs), taken before the second cycle of nivolumab. Here the CDR3 is given as CASSLGTGNGYTF. Read as DNA, the sequence is TGTGCCAGCAGTTTGGGGACAGGGAATGGCTACACCTTC.